These 32 T cell receptor beta chains were all obtained from the same sample, sequenced in a study of T cells in Graves' hyperthyroidism and ophthalmopathy (dated by TCRdb to about 2019). The library was prepared using multiplex PCR. TCRdb shows the sequencer as Illumina HiSeq 2000. TCR beta CDR3 regions were amplified from RNA transcripts. The TCR CDR3 was subjected to a first round of RT-PCR using the HTBI primer set and the Qiagen OneStep RT-PCR kit. TCRdb handled the public reads itself, with Q25 trimming in fastp and clone calling in MiXCR, and kept productive beta chains. CDR3 protein duplicates are merged, each entry listing the most common genes and DNA. For this sample the table gives hundreds of thousands of distinct CDR3 sequences, of which roughly 40% were detected only once. 7% to 10% of the sample goes to the ten largest clones. The sequenced material came from blood. Receptors originate from a young man with Graves' hyperthyroidism.

This chain uses TRBV7-3 with TRBJ2-7, with 7 bases fitting TRBD1. Trimming removed 4 bases from V and 3 bases from J; junction bases left unmatched: 6. CDR1 SGHTA and CDR2 FQGTGA come from the germline V gene. The CDR3 extends over 14 amino acids. The CDR3: CASSSGQEHYEQYF. The CDR3 DNA follows: TGTGCCAGCAGCTCCGGACAGGAGCACTACGAGCAGTACTTC.

The rearrangement links TRBV29-1 to TRBJ2-7; 7 bases fit TRBD2. The ends lost 7 bases at V and 4 bases at J; junction bases unmatched: 10. Germline V lookup: CDR1 SQVTM, CDR2 ANQGSEA. The CDR3 has 13 residues. The CDR3 nucleotides read TGCAGCGCAGATGGGCGGGGGAGTTACGAGCAGTACTTC. As protein: CSADGRGSYEQYF.

The table lists this clonotype with many counts. V and J are TRBV7-9 and TRBJ2-6; a possible D gene is TRBD2 (5 bases). The V end was cut by 3 bases, the J end by 11 bases, with 14 bases between. The CDR3 is 14 residues long. Germline assignment: CDR1 SEHNR and CDR2 FQNEAQ (reference sequence). The CDR3 DNA is TGTGCCAGCAGCTTCGGACTCTCTTCCGACGTCCTGACTTTC. It translates to CASSFGLSSDVLTF.

There are many counts of this clonotype. The CDR3 reads CASRAGTGPPNYGYTF. Written as DNA, the CDR3 is TGTGCCAGCAGGGCCGGGACAGGCCCTCCTAACTATGGCTACACCTTC. V is TRBV2 and J is TRBJ1-2; TRBD1 matches at 8 bases. This CDR3 contains 16 residues. Per the germline V gene, CDR1 is SNHLY and CDR2 is FYNNEI. Trimming cost V 6 bases and J 0 bases; bases outside gene matches: 9.

V usage is TRBV7-9 and J usage is TRBJ1-4; D is undetermined. Germline CDR1 is SEHNR and CDR2 is FQNEAQ (reference sequence). The CDR3 runs to 14 residues. V shed 8 bases and J shed 6 bases, with 16 bases lying between them. This CDR3 is CASASTEPHEKLFF. The CDR3 DNA sequence: TGTGCCAGCGCATCTACAGAACCCCATGAAAAACTGTTTTTT.

This clonotype appeared many times. The J gene is TRBJ2-7, the V gene TRBV29-1, with 8 nucleotides matching TRBD1. The CDR3 runs 13 residues. The germline CDR1 and CDR2 sequences are SQVTM and ANQGSEA. With V trimmed by 4 bases and J by 0 bases, 2 bases remained unmatched. The CDR3 coding sequence is TGCAGCGTTGGGACAGGGAACTCCTACGAGCAGTACTTC. Protein product: CSVGTGNSYEQYF.

The CDR3 protein is CASRPDRLSYEQYF. CDR3 DNA sequence: TGTGCCAGCAGACCCGACAGGCTCTCCTACGAGCAGTACTTC. The chain combines TRBV6-1 with TRBJ2-7, with a possible D match to TRBD1 (6 bases). V lost 6 bases and J 0 bases, leaving 12 bases between the germline ends. CDR1 is MNHNS and CDR2 is SASEGT in the germline V gene. The CDR3 contains 14 residues.

The chain combines TRBV6-1 with TRBJ1-5; perhaps TRBD1 as D (5 bases). V lost 5 bases and J lost 2, with 19 bases in between. Germline CDR1 is MNHNS and CDR2 is SASEGT. This CDR3 region has 17 residues. The CDR3 nucleotides read TGTGCCAGCAGTAGCGTAGCGGGGGATAAAGGCAATCAGCCCCAGCATTTT. Translating gives CASSSVAGDKGNQPQHF.

The rearrangement links TRBV2 to TRBJ1-5; D perhaps matches TRBD1 (6 bases). The CDR3 consists of 16 residues. V lost 3 bases to trimming and J lost 1 base, with 13 bases between them. Germline assignment: CDR1 SNHLY and CDR2 FYNNEI. CDR3 sequence reads: CASSEPGGVSNQPQHF. The CDR3, as DNA: TGTGCCAGCAGTGAGCCCGGGGGCGTAAGCAATCAGCCCCAGCATTTT.

Remarks on this clonotype: This may arise from a read error, as a much more abundant clone is one base away. DNA of the CDR3: TGTGGCAGCCACCATGGACAGGAAGAGACCCAGTACTTC. It translates to CGSHHGQEETQYF. V and J are TRBV7-2 and TRBJ2-5, with TRBD1 matching over 7 bases. Germline V gene data show CDR1 as SGHTA and CDR2 as FQGNSA. The CDR3 length is 13 residues. Filled out from reference TRBV7-2 and TRBJ2-5, the complete variable domain reads GAGVSQSPSNKVTEKGKDVELRCDPISGHTALYWYRQSLGQGLEFLIYFQGNSAPDKSGLPSDRFSAERTGGSVSTLTIQRTQQEDSAVYLCGSHHGQEETQYFGPGTRLLVL.

This clonotype appeared many times. The J gene is TRBJ2-7, the V gene TRBV29-1; 13 bases are shared with TRBD2. The CDR3 spans 16 residues. Germline V CDR1 and CDR2: SQVTM, ANQGSEA. With 5 bases clipped from V and 0 bases from J, the junction kept 7 bases outside the gene matches. The DNA for the CDR3 is TGCAGCGTTCGGACTAGCGGGGGCTTTAGCTCCTACGAGCAGTACTTC. Translation gives CSVRTSGGFSSYEQYF.

This rearrangement joins TRBV20-1 to TRBJ2-5; D unresolved. The germline V gene encodes CDR1 DFQATT and CDR2 SNEGSKA (reference sequence). The CDR3 loop spans 9 amino acids. Between the trimmed V and J ends, which lost 5 bases and 10 bases, there was a span of 8 bases. In DNA, the CDR3 is TGCAGTGCTCCGGACCGCCAGTACTTC. It is translated as CSAPDRQYF.

This clonotype was seen at least ten times. This chain uses TRBV7-9 with TRBJ1-2; no definite D call. Between the trimmed V and J ends, which lost 5 bases and 3 bases, there was a span of 16 bases. This CDR3 comprises 15 residues. From germline, CDR1 is SEHNR and CDR2 FQNEAQ (reference sequence). CDR3 residues: CASSPRTRGYYGYTF. The CDR3, as DNA: TGTGCCAGCAGCCCCAGGACCAGAGGGTACTATGGCTACACCTTC.

The gene calls are TRBV9 and TRBJ2-7; 12 nucleotides agree with TRBD1. J lost 6 bases, V lost 7 bases, and 11 bases had no gene match. The CDR3 consists of 15 residues. Germline CDR1 and CDR2: SGDLS and YYNGEE. CDR3 coding DNA: TGTGCCAGCTCACCACCCGGGACAGGGGGCGGCGAGCAGTACTTC. Its protein product is CASSPPGTGGGEQYF.

The genes are TRBV7-2 and TRBJ2-6, with D perhaps matching TRBD2 (5 bases). The germline V gene encodes CDR1 SGHTA and CDR2 FQGNSA. With 6 bases removed from V and 0 bases from J, the gap between germline ends came to 18 bases. This CDR3 comprises 18 residues. The CDR3 DNA sequence: TGTGCCAGCAGGCCCGGCGGGCCCGGGGTCTCTGGGGCCAACGTCCTGACTTTC. Translated, it gives CASRPGGPGVSGANVLTF.

The chain recombines TRBV12-5 with TRBJ1-6; TRBD1 matches 8 bases. Germline V lookup: CDR1 LGHNT, CDR2 FRNRAP. The CDR3 has 16 amino acids. The junction had 14 bases not matched to a gene; V was cut back by 6 bases and J by 10 bases. The CDR3 reads CASGETRGTGPSPLHF. In DNA form, the CDR3 reads TGTGCTAGTGGCGAGACCAGGGGGACAGGACCCTCACCCCTCCACTTT.

The rearrangement joins TRBV5-1 to TRBJ1-5, with no clear D. The germline gives CDR1 SGHRS, CDR2 YFSETQ. This CDR3 region has 12 residues. The V end was cut by 5 bases, the J end by 6 bases, with 9 bases between. CDR3 residues: CASRHSGQPQHF. The CDR3 bases are TGCGCCAGCAGACACAGCGGTCAGCCCCAGCATTTT.

This clonotype was found many times. This sequence joins TRBV10-3 and TRBJ2-7; TRBD1 agrees at 7 bases. The CDR3 covers 12 residues. V lost 6 bases to trimming and J lost 5 bases; unmatched junction nucleotides: 4. Germline CDR1 reads ENHRY; CDR2 reads SYGVKD. CDR3 coding DNA: TGTGCCATCAGATCGACAGGGAACGAGCAGTACTTC. It codes for CAIRSTGNEQYF.

This clonotype was seen a few times. The rearrangement links TRBV7-9 to TRBJ2-7; tentative D call: TRBD2 (6 bases). From germline, CDR1 is SEHNR and CDR2 FQNEAQ (reference sequence). The V gene lost 1 base and the J gene lost 5 bases, with 12 bases spanning the gap. The CDR3 is made up of 14 amino acids. DNA for the CDR3: TGTGCCAGCAGCTTAGGGAGGGGTTTTAACGAGCAGTACTTC. This encodes CASSLGRGFNEQYF.

Details on this clonotype: The CDR3 does not end in the conserved phenylalanine or tryptophan, so this is likely a read error. It is unclear where the CDR3 begins or ends on the DNA, so no DNA is shown, and the CDR3 is as TCRdb lists it. The chain has TRBV11-2 and TRBJ1-6; the table's D call TRBD1 went unverified against the DNA. From germline, CDR1 is SGHAT and CDR2 FQNNGV. Ends included, the CDR3 has 10 residues. The CDR3 protein is CASNPTGSHY.

This clonotype appeared a few times. V usage is TRBV19 and J usage is TRBJ2-7, with D maybe TRBD1 (6 bases). This CDR3 is 14 amino acids long. Germline V CDR1 and CDR2: LNHDA, SQIVND (reference sequence). Deletions cut 7 bases from V and 7 bases from J, with 20 bases between. Here the CDR3 DNA reads TGTGCCAGTAATTTGACAGGACCCCTGGGGGAGCAGTACTTC. This translates into CASNLTGPLGEQYF.

This clonotype has more than one count but fewer than ten. The CDR3 nucleotides read TGTGCCAGCAGTCCCATAGCCTCAAGGGCTGTGTCTGGAGAGACCCAGTACTTC. Protein: CASSPIASRAVSGETQYF. J is TRBJ2-5 and V is TRBV6-5; D gene ambiguous. Germline V gene sequence: CDR1 MNHEY, CDR2 SVGAGI. The germline V and J ends were trimmed by 5 bases and 4 bases, with 26 bases remaining between them. The CDR3 runs 18 residues.

V usage is TRBV4-2 and J usage is TRBJ2-1, with 9 bases fitting TRBD2. The CDR3 extends over 15 amino acids. In germline, CDR1 is LGHNA, CDR2 YNFKEQ. Losses at the gene ends were 4 bases for V and 6 bases for J; bases not matched to a gene: 7. The CDR3 spells CASSLGASGVNEQFF. The DNA for the CDR3 is TGTGCCAGCAGCCTGGGGGCTAGCGGGGTCAATGAGCAGTTCTTC.

The rearrangement joins TRBV7-9 to TRBJ1-5; maybe TRBD1 (5 bases). V shed 4 bases and J shed 5 bases, with 15 bases lying between them. The V gene's germline CDR1 is SEHNR and CDR2 FQNEAQ (reference sequence). The CDR3 is 15 amino acids. The CDR3 DNA reads TGTGCCAGCAGCTGGGGGTTTGGGCGGGATCAGCCCCAGCATTTT. Its translation: CASSWGFGRDQPQHF.

At least ten counts were recorded for this clonotype. The chain has TRBV2 and TRBJ2-5; tentative D call: TRBD1 (6 bases). The CDR3 is 14 residues long. Trimming stripped 5 bases from V and 2 bases from J, with 12 bases between. Germline V gene data show CDR1 as SNHLY and CDR2 as FYNNEI. CDR3 region: CASSPGQRQETQYF. The CDR3 DNA follows: TGTGCCAGCAGTCCAGGACAGCGGCAAGAGACCCAGTACTTC.

The chain uses TRBV7-2 and TRBJ2-7; no clear D. Deletions cut 5 bases from V and 2 bases from J, with 7 bases between. The CDR3 spans 12 residues. Per germline, CDR1 SGHTA and CDR2 FQGNSA. CDR3 nucleotides: TGTGCCAGCAGCGCCCTAACCTACGAGCAGTACTTC. Translation gives CASSALTYEQYF.

Details on this clonotype: One junction end does not reproduce the germline sequence, and a read error may be involved. The gene calls are TRBV29-1 and TRBJ1-2; unclear D gene. The CDR3 runs to 9 residues. The germline gives CDR1 SQVTM, CDR2 ANQGSEA. The CDR3 region is CSVDLLAPF. The CDR3 DNA reads as TGCAGCGTTGATCTACTGGCACCCTTC.

The chain has TRBV7-9 and TRBJ2-7, with 7 bases matching TRBD1. V shed 1 base and J 3 bases; nucleotides not matched to a gene: 15. Germline V gives CDR1 SEHNR, CDR2 FQNEAQ (reference sequence). The CDR3 has 18 residues. CDR3 sequence reads: CASSLDIPTGDLFYEQYF. For the CDR3, the DNA is TGTGCCAGCAGCTTAGATATACCCACAGGGGATCTGTTCTACGAGCAGTACTTC.

The table lists this clonotype with many counts. The chain combines TRBV19 with TRBJ1-4; D is possibly TRBD1 (5 bases). Germline V CDR1 and CDR2: LNHDA, SQIVND (reference sequence). The CDR3 loop spans 15 amino acids. V lost 5 bases to trimming and J lost 0 bases, with 10 bases between them. CDR3 DNA: TGTGCCAGTAGTCCCCAGACAGCAACTAATGAAAAACTGTTTTTT. Its protein is CASSPQTATNEKLFF.

This clonotype was counted a few times. V gene TRBV20-1 combines with J gene TRBJ2-7; 9 bases match TRBD1. With V trimmed by 5 bases and J by 4 bases, 9 bases remained unmatched. CDR1 DFQATT and CDR2 SNEGSKA come from the germline V gene (reference sequence). The CDR3 spans 14 residues. In DNA form, the CDR3 reads TGCAGTGCTTTCCGGACAGGGGACTGGTACGAGCAGTACTTC. It yields the protein CSAFRTGDWYEQYF.

This clonotype occurred once. Sequence at one end of the junction differs from germline and may be a read error. The chain uses TRBV12-3 or TRBV12-4 and TRBJ1-2; 7 nucleotides align to TRBD1. This CDR3 has 14 residues. The CDR3, as DNA: TGTGCCAGCAGCTTAGTTTCACAGGGGCTCGGCTACACCTTC. The encoded protein is CASSLVSQGLGYTF.

This clonotype was counted a few times. The chain is built from TRBV20-1 and TRBJ2-6, with 14 bases aligning to TRBD2. Germline V gene sequence: CDR1 DFQATT, CDR2 SNEGSKA (reference sequence). V trimming: 5 bases; J trimming: 1 base; junction bases outside the gene matches: 7. This CDR3 is built from 18 residues. In DNA form, the CDR3 reads TGCAGTGCTGTACACCGACTAGCGGGAGGGTCTGGGGCCAACGTCCTGACTTTC. Its translation is CSAVHRLAGGSGANVLTF.